This is a list of T cell receptor beta chains from one sample in a study of blood T cell dynamics during melanoma immunotherapy. Clones were sequenced by immunoSEQ multiplex PCR, and TCRdb holds only the in-frame ones, with some missing. This table has about 5,000 clones, around 90% appearing once. The sample was blood, taken from a patient treated with checkpoint blockade. These receptors came from a human donor with melanoma. Each CDR3 is given with its conserved first and last residue. Each record gives: CDR3 protein, CDR3 DNA, V gene, J gene, D gene. A D gene is named only where the DNA matches it firmly.

CDR3: CAISQDTENTEAFF
DNA: TGTGCCATCAGCCAAGACACGGAGAATACTGAAGCTTTCTTT
V: TRBV10-3
J: TRBJ1-1
D: .

CDR3: CASSAWGRGNEKLFF
DNA: TGTGCCAGCAGTGCTTGGGGCAGGGGCAATGAAAAACTGTTTTTT
V: TRBV5-6
J: TRBJ1-4
D: .

CDR3: CATSRELAGEETQYF
DNA: TGTGCCACCAGCAGAGAACTAGCGGGAGAAGAGACCCAGTACTTC
V: TRBV15
J: TRBJ2-5
D: TRBD2

CDR3: CASSRQSYEQYF
DNA: TGTGCCAGCAGCCGACAGTCCTACGAGCAGTACTTC
V: TRBV5-6
J: TRBJ2-7
D: .

CDR3: CASSSGEPHQPQHF
DNA: TGTGCCAGCAGTTCGGGGGAGCCCCATCAGCCCCAGCATTTT
V: TRBV28
J: TRBJ1-5
D: .

CDR3: CASSHAGSKSGYTF
DNA: TGTGCCAGCAGCCACGCGGGATCCAAGTCTGGCTACACCTTC
V: TRBV27
J: TRBJ1-2
D: .

CDR3: CASSPGTDGYEQYF
DNA: TGTGCTAGCAGCCCGGGGACGGACGGTTACGAGCAGTACTTC
V: TRBV7-7
J: TRBJ2-7
D: .

CDR3: CASSWAGTSGRGEQYF
DNA: TGCGCCAGCAGCTGGGCCGGGACTAGCGGGAGAGGGGAGCAGTACTTC
V: TRBV5-1
J: TRBJ2-7
D: TRBD2

CDR3: CASSVGGSADTQYF
DNA: TGCGCCAGCAGTGTTGGGGGAAGCGCAGATACGCAGTATTTT
V: TRBV10-1
J: TRBJ2-3
D: .

CDR3: CASSPDRDGQPGANVLTF
DNA: TGTGCCAGCTCACCAGATCGGGACGGTCAACCTGGGGCCAACGTCCTGACTTTC
V: TRBV18
J: TRBJ2-6
D: .

CDR3: CASSPLGGVYEQYF
DNA: TGTGCCAGCAGCCCTCTAGGGGGAGTTTACGAGCAGTACTTC
V: TRBV28
J: TRBJ2-7
D: .

CDR3: CASSWGQGANTGELFF
DNA: TGTGCCAGCAGCTGGGGACAGGGAGCGAACACCGGGGAGCTGTTTTTT
V: TRBV7-2
J: TRBJ2-2
D: TRBD1

CDR3: CASSQDPRASEQYF
DNA: TGTGCCAGCAGCCAAGATCCAAGGGCCTCCGAGCAGTACTTC
V: TRBV4-2
J: TRBJ2-7
D: .

CDR3: CASSLRTKYGYTF
DNA: TGTGCCAGCAGTTTAAGGACAAAATATGGCTACACCTTC
V: TRBV28
J: TRBJ1-2
D: .

CDR3: CASSIPGQGVYEQYF
DNA: TGTGCCAGTAGTATTCCGGGACAGGGGGTCTACGAGCAGTACTTC
V: TRBV19
J: TRBJ2-7
D: TRBD1

CDR3: CASLVGIADGYGYTF
DNA: TGTGCCTCCCTGGTGGGAATTGCGGACGGCTATGGCTACACCTTC
V: TRBV19
J: TRBJ1-2
D: .